These T cell receptor beta chains were read from a single sample in a study of control samples from healthy donors and cancer patients. The protocol was immunoSEQ multiplex PCR, while the TCRdb copy is restricted to in-frame clones and leaves out a portion. This sample has approximately 100,000 clones, with around 89% found just once. Sequences were obtained from blood. Receptors originate from a woman between 50 and 59 years old in good health. CDR3s include the opening cysteine and the closing phenylalanine or tryptophan. D genes are given only for firm matches. Clone size is stated in some rows and not others, as once, few, many or a class when expanded.

d_call	j_call	v_call	clone_size	cdr3_aa	cdr3_nt
TRBD1	TRBJ2-5	TRBV18	.	CASSRHRGHQETQYF	TGTGCCAGCTCACGGCACAGGGGGCACCAAGAGACCCAGTACTTC
.	TRBJ1-1	TRBV29-1	few	CSVMGTQTAFF	TGCAGCGTTATGGGAACCCAGACGGCTTTCTTT
.	TRBJ1-4	TRBV29-1	.	CSVWGFGEKLFF	TGCAGCGTTTGGGGGTTCGGGGAAAAACTGTTTTTT
.	TRBJ2-2	TRBV7-8	.	CASSLAPTLSLNTGELFF	TGTGCCAGCAGCTTAGCTCCTACCCTTTCCCTGAACACCGGGGAGCTGTTTTTT
TRBD2	TRBJ2-1	TRBV7-8	once	CASSLRTSGEQFF	TGTGCCAGCAGCCTACGGACTAGCGGGGAGCAGTTCTTC
.	TRBJ2-2	TRBV7-2	once	CASSYGIDTGELFF	TGTGCCAGCAGCTATGGAATTGACACCGGGGAGCTGTTTTTT
TRBD1	TRBJ1-6	TRBV2	.	CASARGQYDSPLHF	TGTGCCAGCGCCCGGGGACAGTATGATTCACCCCTCCACTTT
TRBD1	TRBJ2-7	TRBV5-1	.	CASSLRWGTGDYEQYF	TGCGCCAGCAGCCTGAGGTGGGGGACAGGGGACTACGAGCAGTACTTC
.	TRBJ1-2	TRBV7-2	.	CASSFQGPNYGYTF	TGTGCCAGCAGCTTTCAGGGGCCTAACTATGGCTACACCTTC
TRBD1	TRBJ1-5	TRBV19	.	CASIPGTGKHQPQHF	TGTGCCAGTATTCCAGGGACAGGGAAGCATCAGCCCCAGCATTTT
.	TRBJ1-4	TRBV7-9	.	CASSLVDRDYEKLFF	TGTGCCAGCAGCTTAGTGGACAGAGATTATGAAAAACTGTTTTTT
.	TRBJ2-1	TRBV5-6	.	CASSRRWSRNEQFF	TGTGCCAGCAGTAGGCGGTGGTCTAGGAATGAGCAGTTCTTC
.	TRBJ1-1	TRBV7-2	.	CASSLGRLNTEAFF	TGTGCCAGCAGCTTAGGTAGGCTGAACACTGAAGCTTTCTTT
TRBD1	TRBJ1-4	TRBV6-5	.	CASRLPGGGKLFF	TGTGCCAGCAGATTACCAGGGGGCGGGAAACTGTTTTTT
.	TRBJ2-5	TRBV5-1	.	CASSLGIGGRATVETQYF	TGCGCCAGCAGCTTGGGGATTGGGGGGCGGGCGACGGTAGAGACCCAGTACTTC
TRBD2	TRBJ2-7	TRBV23-1	.	CASSQSGGGVSQVGEQYF	TGCGCCAGCAGTCAATCGGGCGGGGGGGTTTCCCAGGTTGGCGAGCAGTACTTC
.	TRBJ1-3	TRBV2	.	CASRLERVPSSGNTIYF	TGTGCCAGCCGATTGGAGCGGGTTCCAAGCTCTGGAAACACCATATATTTT
.	TRBJ1-1	TRBV7-2	.	CASSLSLLSRSAEAFF	TGTGCCAGCAGCTTATCCTTGCTCTCCCGGAGCGCTGAAGCTTTCTTT
.	TRBJ2-3	TRBV14	.	CASSQEGLSTDTQYF	TGTGCCAGCAGCCAAGAGGGGCTTAGCACAGATACGCAGTATTTT
TRBD2	TRBJ2-1	TRBV11-2	.	CASSLELSSGGDNEQFF	TGTGCCAGCAGCTTAGAACTTTCCAGCGGGGGAGACAATGAGCAGTTCTTC
.	TRBJ1-5	TRBV5-8	.	CASSRSGSSNQPQHF	TGTGCCAGCAGCCGGTCAGGGTCCTCGAATCAGCCCCAGCATTTT
.	TRBJ2-3	TRBV4-3	.	CASSQRGGRDTQYF	TGCGCCAGCAGCCAGCGTGGGGGCAGAGATACGCAGTATTTT
.	TRBJ1-6	TRBV7-9	few	CASSLSSGAFSPLHF	TGTGCCAGCAGCTTAAGCTCAGGGGCCTTTTCACCCCTCCACTTT
TRBD1	TRBJ1-1	TRBV3-1/TRBV3-2	.	CASSQTSRDRDPNYTEAFF	TGTGCCAGCAGCCAAACGAGCCGGGACAGGGACCCGAATTACACTGAAGCTTTCTTT
.	TRBJ2-4	TRBV7-9	once	CASSQKLDSSKNIQYF	TGTGCCAGCAGCCAAAAGCTCGACAGCTCCAAAAACATTCAGTACTTC
.	TRBJ1-4	TRBV5-1	.	CASSLVLATATNEKLFF	TGCGCCAGCAGCTTGGTGTTGGCCACAGCAACTAATGAAAAACTGTTTTTT